What follows are 18 T cell receptor beta chains derived from one specimen sequenced in a study of blood T cell repertoires in COVID-19. Produced via immunoSEQ multiplex PCR; TCRdb's table is partial and in-frame only. The sample holds about 440,000 clones, around nine tenths seen once. Sequencing input: PBMCs or T cells enriched from blood (not recorded which). The receptor source for this set is a woman aged 18-29 years with acute COVID-19.

The rearrangement links TRBV11-2 to TRBJ2-1, with 9 bases identical to TRBD2. This CDR3 comprises 13 residues. Germline CDR1 is SGHAT and CDR2 is FQNNGV. The V and J ends lost 9 bases and 15 bases, in that order; junction bases with no gene match: 15. CDR3 sequence: CASGLASLGDTFF. The CDR3, as DNA: TGTGCCAGTGGACTAGCGTCCCTAGGGGATACGTTCTTC.

This chain uses TRBV4-3 with TRBJ2-3; TRBD1 agrees at 7 bases. There are 14 residues in the CDR3. Germline V gives CDR1 LGHNA, CDR2 YSLEER. V lost 4 bases to trimming and J lost 2 bases; unmatched junction nucleotides: 3. In DNA, the CDR3 is TGCGCCAGCAGCCCGGGACAGATCACAGATACGCAGTATTTT. This translates into CASSPGQITDTQYF.

The genes are TRBV4-2 and TRBJ1-2; possible D gene TRBD1, 6 bases. Trimming stripped 1 base from V and 3 bases from J, with 12 bases between. Germline CDR1 reads LGHNA; CDR2 reads YNFKEQ. This CDR3 contains 15 residues. CDR3 loop: CASSQATGHDYGYTF. DNA of the CDR3: TGTGCCAGCAGCCAAGCTACAGGGCATGACTATGGCTACACCTTC.

This chain connects TRBV7-9 to TRBJ1-1; 9 bases agree with TRBD1. Trimming removed 5 bases from V and 3 bases from J; junction bases left unmatched: 7. This CDR3 is 15 amino acids long. Germline lookup yields CDR1 SEHNR and CDR2 FQNEAQ (reference sequence). This CDR3 reads CASSPRDRAYTEAFF. The CDR3 DNA follows: TGTGCCAGCAGCCCGCGGGACAGGGCTTACACTGAAGCTTTCTTT.

The chain carries TRBV5-5 and TRBJ1-4, with TRBD1 as a possible D gene (5 bases). V lost 2 bases and J lost 0, with 8 bases in between. The CDR3 runs to 15 residues. The germline gives CDR1 SGHKS, CDR2 YYEKEE (reference sequence). In DNA, the CDR3 is TGTGCCAGCAGCTTTGACAGAGCAACTAATGAAAAACTGTTTTTT. Protein product: CASSFDRATNEKLFF.

The chain uses TRBV3-1 (or the pseudogene TRBV3-2) and TRBJ1-4; D is perhaps TRBD1 (5 bases). From germline, CDR1 is LGHDT and CDR2 YNNKEL (reference sequence). Trimming took 6 bases from V and 5 from J, leaving 16 bases between them. The CDR3 runs 15 residues. The CDR3 bases are TGTGCCAGCAGTCTCTCCGACAGTCCCAATGAAAAACTGTTTTTT. The encoded protein is CASSLSDSPNEKLFF.

As concerns this clone: The junction shows a germline mismatch at one end, possibly a read error. The chain joins TRBV7-7 to TRBJ2-7; no firm D call. Germline CDR1 and CDR2: SSHAT and FNYEAQ (reference sequence). The CDR3 covers 12 residues. CDR3 loop: CASSPDGYEQYF. CDR3 in DNA: TGTGCTAGCAGCCCAGACGGGTACGAGCAGTACTTC.

About this clone: This same CDR3 is encoded by further DNA sequences in the sample. The CDR3 sequence: CASSLPGSYEQYF. As DNA, the CDR3 is TGTGCCAGCAGTTTACCAGGGTCCTACGAGCAGTACTTC. The chain recombines TRBV28 with TRBJ2-7; the D gene is possibly TRBD1 (5 bases). The CDR3 totals 13 residues. V was cut by 2 bases and J by 1 base, with 6 bases left in between. Germline V gene sequence: CDR1 MDHEN, CDR2 SYDVKM.

V and J are TRBV28 and TRBJ2-3; D might be TRBD1 (5 bases). Germline lookup yields CDR1 MDHEN and CDR2 SYDVKM. V lost 6 bases to trimming and J lost 6 bases, with 22 bases between them. The CDR3 runs to 16 residues. The CDR3 region is CASSPATGLRADTQYF. Here the CDR3 DNA reads TGTGCCAGCAGCCCAGCAACCGGCCTCAGGGCTGATACGCAGTATTTT. The full variable domain, its missing parts supplied by reference TRBV28 and TRBJ2-3, is DVKVTQSSRYLVKRTGEKVFLECVQDMDHENMFWYRQDPGLGLRLIYFSYDVKMKEKGDIPEGYSVSREKKERFSLILESASTNQTSMYLCASSPATGLRADTQYFGPGTRLTVL.

The genes are TRBV30 and TRBJ1-5; 7 bases agree with TRBD1. The ends lost 2 bases at V and 0 bases at J; junction bases unmatched: 13. The CDR3 contains 18 residues. Looked up from germline, CDR1 is GTSNPN and CDR2 is SVGIG (reference sequence). The CDR3 DNA is TGTGCCTGGAGTCGCAGGGGGGTTGGAGTTTATAGCAATCAGCCCCAGCATTTT. Residues: CAWSRRGVGVYSNQPQHF.

The chain employs TRBV7-9 and TRBJ1-4; TRBD1 matches at 8 bases. From germline, CDR1 is SEHNR and CDR2 FQNEAQ (reference sequence). With 3 bases clipped from V and 4 bases from J, the junction kept 7 bases outside the gene matches. The CDR3 is made up of 16 amino acids. The CDR3 loop reads CASSLGDRINNEKLFF. The CDR3 nucleotides are TGTGCCAGCAGCTTGGGGGACAGGATTAATAATGAAAAACTGTTTTTT.

The chain employs TRBV7-8 and TRBJ2-7; 8 bases are shared with TRBD1. This CDR3 has 13 residues. Trimming at V came to 8 bases and at J to 1 base, leaving 4 bases not matched to a gene. Germline V lookup: CDR1 SGHVS, CDR2 FQNEAQ. The CDR3 DNA is TGTGCCAGCGGCGACAGGGGATCCTACGAGCAGTACTTC. Its protein is CASGDRGSYEQYF.

The V gene is TRBV6-2 or TRBV6-3, the J gene TRBJ2-5; 8 bases agree with TRBD2. Germline CDR1 MNHEY, CDR2 SVGEGT. V lost 6 bases and J lost 5; bases outside the gene matches: 8. The CDR3 spans 14 residues. The CDR3 loop reads CASSNGGRRETQYF. The DNA of the CDR3 is TGTGCCAGCAGCAATGGCGGGAGGCGGGAGACCCAGTACTTC.

The rearrangement uses TRBV5-1 and TRBJ1-6, with no clear D. V dropped 0 bases and J dropped 5 bases, with 15 bases sitting between them. Germline CDR1 and CDR2: SGHRS and YFSETQ. The CDR3 covers 17 residues. The CDR3 protein is CASSLEVRFTDNSPLHF. For the CDR3, the DNA is TGCGCCAGCAGCTTGGAAGTGAGGTTCACGGATAATTCACCCCTCCACTTT.

This clone was observed a single time. The chain uses TRBV29-1 and TRBJ1-4; 7 nucleotides agree with TRBD1. From germline, CDR1 is SQVTM and CDR2 ANQGSEA. There are 12 residues in the CDR3. V lost 1 base to trimming and J lost 12 bases; unmatched junction nucleotides: 5. The CDR3 DNA sequence: TGCAGCGTTGAAGGCCGTCAGGGGGAACTGTTTTTT. Protein product: CSVEGRQGELFF.

V usage is TRBV29-1 and J usage is TRBJ2-1; D possibly corresponds to TRBD1 (6 bases). Per the germline V gene, CDR1 is SQVTM and CDR2 is ANQGSEA. V was trimmed by 4 bases and J by 8 bases, leaving 15 bases between them. There are 13 residues in the CDR3. As DNA, the CDR3 is TGCAGCGTTGCCACAGGGCCAAAGGATGAGCAGTTCTTC. Residues: CSVATGPKDEQFF.

The rearrangement uses TRBV29-1 and TRBJ2-5; D might be TRBD1 (8 bases). From germline, CDR1 is SQVTM and CDR2 ANQGSEA. V was clipped by 6 bases and J by 4 bases, with 12 bases between them. This CDR3 contains 12 residues. The CDR3, as DNA: TGCAGCGTGACAGGGGAGGGAGAGACCCAGTACTTC. Translating gives CSVTGEGETQYF.

This chain connects TRBV9 to TRBJ1-4; D perhaps matches TRBD1 (6 bases). The CDR3 is made up of 16 amino acids. The ends were cut back, 2 bases at V and 3 bases at J, with 14 bases in the middle. Germline values: CDR1 SGDLS, CDR2 YYNGEE. CDR3 sequence (DNA): TGTGCCAGCAGCGTCCCAGGGGCTGGGGCTAATGAAAAACTGTTTTTT. This codes for CASSVPGAGANEKLFF.